What follows describes a single TCR beta chain. A much larger clonotype is one base distant, so this may be a read error. TCRdb used MiXCR to reprocess the PCR reads, holding one entry per CDR3 protein. The sample lists fewer than 350,000 distinct CDR3 sequences; 20% to 25% were seen once. This entry comes from a study of molecular identifiers for immune sequencing clone quantification. The sequenced sample consisted of naive CD8+ T cells from blood, with Jurkat cell RNA spiked in. Sample subset: FACS-sorted CD8+CD4-CCR7+CD45RA+ naive T cells. The clonotype was recovered from a human donor in good health. Some libraries in this study had Jurkat cell RNA spiked in.

The CDR3 region is CASSATSVKTQYF. The CDR3, as DNA: TGTGCCAGTAGTGCCACTAGCGTCAAGACCCAGTACTTC. The chain recombines TRBV19 with TRBJ2-5; TRBD2 aligns across 7 bases. Unmatched junction bases numbered 6, after V lost 5 bases and J lost 6 bases. Germline V gives CDR1 LNHDA, CDR2 SQIVND (reference sequence). The CDR3 totals 13 residues.